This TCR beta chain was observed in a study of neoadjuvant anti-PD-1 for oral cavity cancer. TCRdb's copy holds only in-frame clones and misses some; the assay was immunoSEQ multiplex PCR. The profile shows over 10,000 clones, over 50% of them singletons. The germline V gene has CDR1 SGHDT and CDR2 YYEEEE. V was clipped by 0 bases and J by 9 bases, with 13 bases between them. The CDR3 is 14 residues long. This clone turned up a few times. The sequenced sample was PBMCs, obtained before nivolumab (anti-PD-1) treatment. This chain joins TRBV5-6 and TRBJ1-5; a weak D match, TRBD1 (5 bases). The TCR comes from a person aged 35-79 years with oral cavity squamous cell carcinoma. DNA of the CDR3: TGTGCCAGCAGCTTGGGACGGGGGGTAGGGCCCCAGCATTTT. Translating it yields CASSLGRGVGPQHF.